The present entry profiles one T cell receptor (beta chain) with its context. The antigen this receptor binds is unknown. There are no base qualities to consult, and no much larger clone falls within one base. This record belongs to a study of lymphopenia after photon versus proton radiotherapy (dated by TCRdb to about 2019). General notes on the study: In patients with gastrointestinal tumors who developed high-grade lymphopenia, the study compared the immunological effects of photon radiation therapy with those of proton radiation therapy. The cohort included approximately 22 patients with gastrointestinal tumors who developed lymphopenia after receiving either photon or proton therapy. The study aimed to characterize how the two radiation modalities differ in their impact on the immune system.

Taken from the germline V gene, the CDR1 and CDR2 loops are SQVTM and ANQGSEA. The CDR3 runs 13 amino acids, cysteine and phenylalanine included. CDR3 DNA only is kept here, 39 bases in frame from base 1. V loses 6 bases of germline sequence and J loses 7 bases, and the interval between the two ends is 19 bases. Library prep was done by the immunoSEQ multiplex PCR assay. T cell repertoires were profiled by deep sequencing of rearranged TCR beta loci, alongside multiparametric flow cytometry. Here the immuneACCESS table is served through TCRdb, limited to in-frame sequences with V and J called. Missing clones are a known gap in these copies; in checked studies unresolved V genes cover under half, and the rest lacks a known reason. The sample data list tens of thousands of clones, and around 87% of these were observed just once. The top ten constitute 10% to 14% of the sample. Study-wide conclusions, independent of this receptor: After the lymphocyte count nadir, repertoires from photon-treated patients showed oligoclonal expansion, particularly of CD8+ Temra cells, and this expansion drove the decline in diversity. During treatment, patients who received photon therapy lost naive T cells and TCR diversity and gained effector/memory populations, whereas patients who received proton therapy remained relatively stable. Across the cohort, an inverse correlation was found between a larger post-nadir drop in TCR diversity and overall survival time among patients who died. The survival association was assessed only in patients who died, and the authors presented better survival with proton therapy as a possibility rather than a demonstrated result.

The receptor's source is a man at least 80 years old with esophageal cancer. The source was peripheral blood, collected from a patient treated with proton-based radiotherapy. Rearrangement joined TRBV29-1 to TRBJ2-7; TRBD1 could be the D gene, as 6 bases match. The nucleotide sequence is TGCAGCGTCCAAGGGGACAAAATAGGGGAGCAGTACTTC. Translated, this is CSVQGDKIGEQYF.